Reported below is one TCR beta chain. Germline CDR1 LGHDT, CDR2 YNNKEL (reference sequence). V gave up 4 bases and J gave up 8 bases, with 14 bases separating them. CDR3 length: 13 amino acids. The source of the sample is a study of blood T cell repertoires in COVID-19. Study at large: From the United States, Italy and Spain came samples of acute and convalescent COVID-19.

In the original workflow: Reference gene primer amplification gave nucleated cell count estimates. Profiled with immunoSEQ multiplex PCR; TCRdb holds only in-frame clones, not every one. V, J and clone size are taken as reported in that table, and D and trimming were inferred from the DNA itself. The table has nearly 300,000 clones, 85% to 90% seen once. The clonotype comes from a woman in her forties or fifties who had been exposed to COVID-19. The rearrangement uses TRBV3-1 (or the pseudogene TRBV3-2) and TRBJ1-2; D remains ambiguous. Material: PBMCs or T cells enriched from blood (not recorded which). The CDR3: CASSLLYSPGYTF. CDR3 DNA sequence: TGTGCCAGCAGCCTCCTCTATAGCCCCGGCTACACCTTC.